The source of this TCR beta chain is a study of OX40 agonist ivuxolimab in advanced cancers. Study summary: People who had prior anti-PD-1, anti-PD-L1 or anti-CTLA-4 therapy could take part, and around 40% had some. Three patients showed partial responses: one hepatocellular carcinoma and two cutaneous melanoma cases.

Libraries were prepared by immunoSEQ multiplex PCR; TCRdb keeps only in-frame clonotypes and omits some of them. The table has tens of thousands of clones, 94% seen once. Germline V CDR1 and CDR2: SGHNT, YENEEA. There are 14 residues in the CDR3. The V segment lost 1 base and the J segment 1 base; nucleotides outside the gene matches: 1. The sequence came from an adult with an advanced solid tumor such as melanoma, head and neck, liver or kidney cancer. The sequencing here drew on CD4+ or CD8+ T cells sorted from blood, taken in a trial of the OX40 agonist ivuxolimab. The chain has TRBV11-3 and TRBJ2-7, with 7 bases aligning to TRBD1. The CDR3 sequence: CASSLGGQSYEQYF. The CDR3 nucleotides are TGTGCCAGCAGCTTAGGGGGACAGTCCTACGAGCAGTACTTC. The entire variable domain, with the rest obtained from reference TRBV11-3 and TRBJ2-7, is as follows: EAGVVQSPRYKIIEKKQPVAFWCNPISGHNTLYWYLQNLGQGPELLIRYENEEAVDDSQLPKDRFSAERLKGVDSTLKIQPAELGDSAVYLCASSLGGQSYEQYFGPGTRLTVT.